Listed below are T cell receptor beta chains from one sample, sequenced in a study of blood T cell repertoires in COVID-19. Produced via immunoSEQ multiplex PCR; TCRdb's table is partial and in-frame only. The repertoire includes tens of thousands of clones, roughly 90% of them detected once, and approximately 5.1% sits in the top ten. Sequencing was carried out using peripheral blood. The source is a man of 80 years or more in a cohort sampled during active COVID-19. The CDR3 runs from the conserved cysteine through the conserved F or W. Fields, in order: V gene, J gene, clone size, D gene, CDR3 protein, CDR3 DNA. A D gene is named only where the DNA matches it firmly. Part of the rows lack a size; the others show once, few, many or a class for expanded clones.

V: TRBV5-5; J: TRBJ1-1; size: .; D: .; CDR3: CASSFDRYTEAFF; DNA: TGTGCCAGCAGCTTCGACAGATACACTGAAGCTTTCTTT
V: TRBV9; J: TRBJ2-2; size: .; D: TRBD2; CDR3: CASSPQTSGGYTGELFF; DNA: TGTGCCAGCAGCCCACAGACTAGCGGGGGTTACACCGGGGAGCTGTTTTTT
V: TRBV30; J: TRBJ2-5; size: .; D: .; CDR3: CAWGRQVQETQYF; DNA: TGTGCCTGGGGCCGACAGGTCCAAGAGACCCAGTACTTC
V: TRBV7-2; J: TRBJ2-3; size: few; D: TRBD1; CDR3: CASKVTGGNTQYF; DNA: TGTGCCAGCAAAGTTACAGGGGGGAATACGCAGTATTTT
V: TRBV2; J: TRBJ2-7; size: .; D: .; CDR3: CASSSFYEQYF; DNA: TGTGCCAGCAGTTCCTTCTACGAGCAGTACTTC
V: TRBV27; J: TRBJ1-2; size: .; D: .; CDR3: CASSLRPGYYGYTF; DNA: TGTGCCAGCAGTTTAAGGCCGGGATACTATGGCTACACCTTC
V: TRBV4-1; J: TRBJ1-2; size: .; D: .; CDR3: CASSQVGGTHGYTF; DNA: TGCGCCAGCAGCCAAGTCGGGGGTACCCATGGCTACACCTTC
V: TRBV6-5; J: TRBJ1-1; size: few; D: .; CDR3: CASSYSTGFNTEAFF; DNA: TGTGCCAGCAGTTACTCTACAGGTTTCAACACTGAAGCTTTCTTT
V: TRBV9; J: TRBJ1-1; size: .; D: .; CDR3: CASSVGAANTEAFF; DNA: TGTGCCAGCAGCGTAGGGGCAGCAAACACTGAAGCTTTCTTT
V: TRBV15; J: TRBJ1-4; size: .; D: TRBD1; CDR3: CATSRDSTNEKLFF; DNA: TGTGCCACCAGTAGGGACAGCACTAATGAAAAACTGTTTTTT
V: TRBV9; J: TRBJ2-1; size: once; D: TRBD2; CDR3: CASSLWTSDNEQFF; DNA: TGTGCCAGCAGCCTCTGGACTAGCGACAATGAGCAGTTCTTC
V: TRBV6-5; J: TRBJ2-1; size: .; D: .; CDR3: CASSPTTQSEQFF; DNA: TGTGCCAGCAGTCCAACGACTCAAAGTGAGCAGTTCTTC
V: TRBV24-1; J: TRBJ2-3; size: .; D: .; CDR3: CATSDPGTSTDTQYF; DNA: TGTGCCACCAGTGATCCCGGGACAAGCACAGATACGCAGTATTTT
V: TRBV7-7; J: TRBJ1-1; size: .; D: .; CDR3: CASSFQQNTEAFF; DNA: TGTGCTAGCAGCTTTCAACAGAACACTGAAGCTTTCTTT
V: TRBV30; J: TRBJ2-7; size: .; D: .; CDR3: CAWNNRYSYEQYF; DNA: TGTGCCTGGAATAACAGGTACTCCTACGAGCAGTACTTC
V: TRBV5-1; J: TRBJ2-3; size: once; D: TRBD1; CDR3: CASRDRGTRSTDTQYF; DNA: TGCGCCAGCAGGGACAGGGGCACCCGTTCCACAGATACGCAGTATTTT
V: TRBV9; J: TRBJ2-3; size: .; D: TRBD2; CDR3: CASTKGGGRATDTQYF; DNA: TGTGCCAGCACCAAAGGCGGGGGGAGGGCGACAGATACGCAGTATTTT
V: TRBV3-1/TRBV3-2; J: TRBJ2-3; size: .; D: TRBD1; CDR3: CASSRWDSTQYF; DNA: TGTGCCAGCAGCCGCTGGGACAGTACGCAGTATTTT
V: TRBV5-6; J: TRBJ2-7; size: .; D: TRBD1; CDR3: CASSGQGVRKSYEQYF; DNA: TGTGCCAGCAGCGGGCAGGGGGTTCGGAAATCCTACGAGCAGTACTTC
V: TRBV24-1; J: TRBJ2-5; size: .; D: TRBD1; CDR3: CATSDVGQGGGETQYF; DNA: TGTGCCACCAGTGATGTGGGACAGGGCGGAGGAGAGACCCAGTACTTC
V: TRBV30; J: TRBJ2-3; size: .; D: .; CDR3: CAWSEGGDSNTQYF; DNA: TGTGCCTGGAGTGAAGGCGGGGACAGCAATACGCAGTATTTT
V: TRBV30; J: TRBJ1-6; size: .; D: .; CDR3: CAWRQGFRSPLHF; DNA: TGTGCCTGGAGACAGGGATTTCGATCACCCCTCCACTTT
V: TRBV7-9; J: TRBJ2-5; size: once; D: .; CDR3: CASSLGLKETQYF; DNA: TGTGCCAGCAGCTTAGGACTGAAAGAGACCCAGTACTTC
V: TRBV5-6; J: TRBJ2-3; size: .; D: .; CDR3: CASSFAERVSDTQYF; DNA: TGTGCCAGCAGCTTTGCCGAGAGGGTATCAGATACGCAGTATTTT
V: TRBV18; J: TRBJ1-2; size: .; D: TRBD1; CDR3: CASLHRDRGYGYTF; DNA: TGTGCCAGCTTACACCGGGACAGGGGCTATGGCTACACCTTC
V: TRBV5-1; J: TRBJ2-3; size: .; D: TRBD2; CDR3: CASSPGLAGGGDTQYF; DNA: TGCGCCAGCAGCCCGGGACTAGCGGGGGGGGGAGATACGCAGTATTTT
V: TRBV7-2; J: TRBJ2-7; size: .; D: .; CDR3: CASSLALYEQYF; DNA: TGTGCCAGCAGCTTAGCTCTTTACGAGCAGTACTTC
V: TRBV27; J: TRBJ2-5; size: .; D: .; CDR3: CASGASEETQYF; DNA: TGTGCCAGCGGTGCCAGCGAAGAGACCCAGTACTTC
V: TRBV5-1; J: TRBJ2-2; size: .; D: .; CDR3: CASSLADTGELFF; DNA: TGCGCCAGCAGCTTGGCCGACACCGGGGAGCTGTTTTTT
V: TRBV5-5; J: TRBJ2-7; size: .; D: TRBD1; CDR3: CASSGATGTGLYEQYF; DNA: TGTGCCAGCAGCGGGGCTACAGGGACAGGGCTATACGAGCAGTACTTC
V: TRBV7-2; J: TRBJ2-1; size: .; D: .; CDR3: CASSRGYTRGNEQFF; DNA: TGTGCCAGCAGCCGGGGTTATACAAGAGGAAATGAGCAGTTCTTC
V: TRBV7-3; J: TRBJ2-7; size: .; D: TRBD1; CDR3: CASSPGQGSEQYF; DNA: TGTGCCAGCAGCCCGGGACAGGGGTCCGAGCAGTACTTC
V: TRBV7-9; J: TRBJ1-2; size: .; D: .; CDR3: CASSALGELGYGYTF; DNA: TGTGCCAGCAGCGCACTTGGGGAGTTGGGCTATGGCTACACCTTC
V: TRBV5-4; J: TRBJ2-6; size: .; D: TRBD1; CDR3: CASSADRGHSGANVLTF; DNA: TGTGCCAGCAGCGCGGACAGGGGGCACTCTGGGGCCAACGTCCTGACTTTC
V: TRBV3-1/TRBV3-2; J: TRBJ2-6; size: once; D: .; CDR3: CASSRLDTGANVLTF; DNA: TGTGCCAGCAGCCGACTGGACACTGGGGCCAACGTCCTGACTTTC
V: TRBV27; J: TRBJ2-1; size: .; D: TRBD2; CDR3: CASSRGTSGGYSNEQFF; DNA: TGTGCCAGCAGTCGCGGGACTAGCGGGGGTTACTCCAATGAGCAGTTCTTC
V: TRBV30; J: TRBJ2-1; size: .; D: .; CDR3: CAWSLSGGYNEQFF; DNA: TGTGCCTGGAGTCTAAGCGGCGGCTACAATGAGCAGTTCTTC
V: TRBV10-3; J: TRBJ1-1; size: .; D: .; CDR3: CAIRDMDTEAFF; DNA: TGTGCCATCAGGGACATGGACACTGAAGCTTTCTTT
V: TRBV6-5; J: TRBJ2-7; size: once; D: .; CDR3: CASSYSGGVYEQYF; DNA: TGTGCCAGCAGTTACTCTGGAGGAGTCTACGAGCAGTACTTC
V: TRBV30; J: TRBJ2-3; size: .; D: .; CDR3: CACQDRTTGDTQYF; DNA: TGTGCCTGCCAGGACAGAACAACGGGAGATACGCAGTATTTT
V: TRBV25-1; J: TRBJ2-1; size: .; D: TRBD2; CDR3: CASSESAGGPSYNEQFF; DNA: TGTGCCAGCAGTGAATCAGCGGGGGGCCCCTCCTACAATGAGCAGTTCTTC
V: TRBV5-8; J: TRBJ2-2; size: .; D: TRBD2; CDR3: CASSQKGLAGVTGELFF; DNA: TGTGCCAGCAGCCAAAAGGGACTAGCGGGAGTTACCGGGGAGCTGTTTTTT
V: TRBV6-5; J: TRBJ1-3; size: few; D: .; CDR3: CASSYSYRNSGNTIYF; DNA: TGTGCCAGCAGTTACTCGTACAGAAACTCTGGAAACACCATATATTTT
V: TRBV19; J: TRBJ1-4; size: .; D: .; CDR3: CASSSSSATNEKLFF; DNA: TGTGCCAGTAGTTCCAGTTCCGCAACTAATGAAAAACTGTTTTTT
V: TRBV7-2; J: TRBJ2-7; size: .; D: .; CDR3: CASSGEPRGPYEQYF; DNA: TGTGCCAGCAGCGGAGAACCGAGAGGCCCCTACGAGCAGTACTTC
V: TRBV27; J: TRBJ2-7; size: once; D: TRBD2; CDR3: CASSSPDGRTSGSLDEQYF; DNA: TGTGCCAGCAGTTCCCCGGACGGGAGGACTAGCGGGAGTCTAGACGAGCAGTACTTC
V: TRBV9; J: TRBJ2-5; size: .; D: .; CDR3: CASSLQGGRSETQYF; DNA: TGTGCCAGCAGCTTACAGGGCGGTCGTTCAGAGACCCAGTACTTC
V: TRBV6-5; J: TRBJ2-5; size: .; D: TRBD2; CDR3: CASSYSGGDLGETQYF; DNA: TGTGCCAGCAGTTACTCGGGGGGGGACCTAGGGGAGACCCAGTACTTC
V: TRBV15; J: TRBJ1-1; size: .; D: TRBD1; CDR3: CATSREDRVNTEAFF; DNA: TGTGCCACCAGCAGAGAGGACAGGGTGAACACTGAAGCTTTCTTT